Listed here are 2 T cell receptor beta chains from one sample, sequenced in a study of beta chain features in type 1 diabetes. Of the isolated RNA, all was reverse transcribed, and so the sequenced material was expressed TCRB transcripts. This table comes from immunoSEQ multiplex PCR, and its TCRdb copy is limited to in-frame clones, with some not included. The table shows more than 150,000 clones, with approximately 13% occurring only once. Material for sequencing was central memory CD4+ T cells from blood. These receptors were obtained from a woman aged 18-29 years in good health.

This sequence joins TRBV27 and TRBJ2-5, with TRBD2 as a possible D gene (6 bases). From germline, CDR1 is MNHEY and CDR2 SMNVEV (reference sequence). The CDR3 sequence is 17 residues long. The V and J ends lost 3 bases and 4 bases respectively, with 21 bases between them. For the CDR3, the DNA is TGTGCCAGCAGTTTGCGGCAACTGCGGGATGGGAGAGAGACCCAGTACTTC. Amino acids: CASSLRQLRDGRETQYF.

This clone was counted ten times or more. This rearrangement joins TRBV30 to TRBJ1-5, with no clear D. This CDR3 spans 13 amino acids. V dropped 0 bases and J dropped 1 base, with 4 bases sitting between them. CDR1 GTSNPN and CDR2 SVGIG come from the germline V gene (reference sequence). Here the CDR3 DNA reads TGTGCCTGGAGTGTGTCGAGCAATCAGCCCCAGCATTTT. Encoded protein: CAWSVSSNQPQHF.